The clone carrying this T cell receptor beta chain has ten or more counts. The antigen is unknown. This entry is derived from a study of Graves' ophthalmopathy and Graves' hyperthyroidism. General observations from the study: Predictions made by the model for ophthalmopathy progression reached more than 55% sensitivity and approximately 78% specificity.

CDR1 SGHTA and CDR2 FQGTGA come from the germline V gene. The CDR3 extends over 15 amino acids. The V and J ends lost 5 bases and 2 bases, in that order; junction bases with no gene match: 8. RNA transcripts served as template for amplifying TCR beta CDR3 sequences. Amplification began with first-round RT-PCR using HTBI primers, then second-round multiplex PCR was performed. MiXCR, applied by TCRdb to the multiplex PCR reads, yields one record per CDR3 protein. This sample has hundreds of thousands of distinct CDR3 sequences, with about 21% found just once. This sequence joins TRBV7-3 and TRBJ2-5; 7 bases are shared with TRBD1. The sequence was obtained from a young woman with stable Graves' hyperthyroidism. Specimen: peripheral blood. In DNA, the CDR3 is TGTGCCAGCAGCAAACAGGGGATCCCTCAAGAGACCCAGTACTTC. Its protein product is CASSKQGIPQETQYF. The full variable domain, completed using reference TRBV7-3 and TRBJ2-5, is GAGVSQTPSNKVTEKGKYVELRCDPISGHTALYWYRQSLGQGPEFLIYFQGTGAADDSGLPNDRFFAVRPEGSVSTLKIQRTERGDSAVYLCASSKQGIPQETQYFGPGTRLLVL.